The 15 T cell receptor beta chains presented below share a single source sample, sequenced in a study of Graves' ophthalmopathy and Graves' hyperthyroidism. The study amplified TCR beta CDR3 regions using RNA transcripts. Investigators did first-round RT-PCR with HTBI primers, then second-round multiplex PCR. MiXCR, applied by TCRdb to the multiplex PCR reads, yields one record per CDR3 protein. The sample yields around 660,000 distinct CDR3 sequences, under 50% seen once. Sequenced input: peripheral blood. These receptor sequences come from an adult man with Graves' ophthalmopathy.

V gene TRBV29-1 combines with J gene TRBJ2-5; 11 bases align to TRBD2. Per the germline V gene, CDR1 is SQVTM and CDR2 is ANQGSEA. The CDR3 is 14 amino acids. Trimming took 8 bases from V and 5 from J; bases not matched to a gene: 10. Here the CDR3 DNA reads TGCAGCTTAGTAGCGGGGGGGGGGTCGGAGACCCAGTACTTC. Translating gives CSLVAGGGSETQYF.

This clonotype was seen a few times. The chain is built from TRBV7-9 and TRBJ1-1, with 9 nucleotides matching TRBD1. This CDR3 region has 20 residues. Germline CDR1 and CDR2: SEHNR and FQNEAQ (reference sequence). Trimming at V came to 3 bases and at J to 0 bases, leaving 17 bases not matched to a gene. In nucleotides, the CDR3 is TGTGCCAGCAGCTTGAACAGGGGGCCCTTTGATCCCTACTTGAACACTGAAGCTTTCTTT. Amino acid sequence: CASSLNRGPFDPYLNTEAFF.

The sample holds many counts of this clonotype. J is TRBJ1-4 and V is TRBV7-2; 10 positions match TRBD1. The CDR3 is 15 residues long. J was trimmed by 5 bases and V by 5 bases; bases with no gene match: 5. Germline lookup yields CDR1 SGHTA and CDR2 FQGNSA. For the CDR3, the DNA is TGTGCCAGCAGCCCTCGACAGGGGGCGAATGAAAAACTGTTTTTT. This encodes CASSPRQGANEKLFF.

The V gene is TRBV5-6, the J gene TRBJ2-5, with 8 bases identical to TRBD1. Germline V gene sequence: CDR1 SGHDT, CDR2 YYEEEE. CDR3 length equals 15 residues. Trimming at V came to 4 bases and at J to 5 bases, leaving 10 bases not matched to a gene. CDR3 sequence: CASSPLQGAWETQYF. The CDR3 DNA is TGTGCCAGCAGCCCACTCCAGGGGGCTTGGGAGACCCAGTACTTC.

The chain uses TRBV7-6 and TRBJ2-2, with 12 nucleotides matching TRBD2. Germline CDR1 SGHVS, CDR2 FNYEAQ. The length of the CDR3 is 17 residues. V was pared by 5 bases and J by 6 bases, with 10 bases of the junction left unmatched. Written as DNA, the CDR3 is TGTGCCAGCAGCCCAAGGACTAGCGGGACAGGGTCCGGGGAGCTGTTTTTT. Protein: CASSPRTSGTGSGELFF.

This clonotype was observed many times. The junction departs from the called germline gene at one end, perhaps through a read error. The chain combines TRBV12-3 or TRBV12-4 with TRBJ1-2; 7 bases agree with TRBD1. The CDR3 consists of 11 residues. The CDR3 DNA reads TGTGCCACCGAAGGGGGCGGGCAGGGATTCTTC. Protein sequence: CATEGGGQGFF.

In this sample, this clonotype turned up many times. The chain combines TRBV7-9 with TRBJ1-1; D remains unclear. The CDR3 is 14 residues long. Germline assignment: CDR1 SEHNR and CDR2 FQNEAQ (reference sequence). The V and J ends lost 1 base and 8 bases respectively, with 14 bases between them. The CDR3 bases are TGTGCCAGCAGCTTAGAACGGGATACCTTCGAAGCTTTCTTT. It yields the protein CASSLERDTFEAFF.

Worth noting for this clonotype: A much larger clone lies one base from this, so it may be a read error. The CDR3 carries no conserved terminal phenylalanine or tryptophan, so it likely arises from a read error. The V call is TRBV5-6, the J call TRBJ2-5; D possibly corresponds to TRBD1 (6 bases). The V and J ends lost 4 bases and 1 base respectively, with 20 bases between them. Germline V gene data show CDR1 as SGHDT and CDR2 as YYEEEE. The CDR3 totals 17 residues. CDR3 in amino acids: CASSLLRDNDIQETQYC. The CDR3 nucleotides are TGTGCCAGCAGCCTCCTCCGGGACAACGATATCCAAGAGACCCAGTACTGC.

Comment on this clonotype: A read error may be the cause here, since a much bigger clone is one base away. J is TRBJ1-2 and V is TRBV19, with a tentative D call TRBD1 (6 bases). The V and J ends lost 7 bases and 6 bases respectively, with 21 bases between them. The CDR3 has 15 residues. Germline CDR1 and CDR2: LNHDA and SQIVND (reference sequence). Here the CDR3 reads CASTFSPRGRDGYTF. CDR3 nucleotides: TGTGCCAGTACTTTCTCCCCCAGGGGCAGGGATGGCTACACCTTC. The whole variable domain, remainder taken from reference TRBV19 and TRBJ1-2, is DGGITQSPKYLFRKEGQNVTLSCEQNLNHDAMYWYRQDPGQGLRLIYYSQIVNDFQKGDIAEGYSVSREKKESFPLTVTSAQKNPTAFYLCASTFSPRGRDGYTFGSGTRLTVV.

This clonotype has only a few counts. This chain uses TRBV6-6 with TRBJ1-4; maybe TRBD1 (6 bases). Germline values: CDR1 MNHNY, CDR2 SVGAGI (reference sequence). The CDR3 has 18 amino acids. The V gene lost 2 bases and the J gene lost 0 bases, with 16 bases spanning the gap. CDR3 sequence (DNA): TGTGCCAGCAGTTACACACCTCGGACAGCTGCAACTAATGAAAAACTGTTTTTT. It yields the protein CASSYTPRTAATNEKLFF.

This clonotype was detected ten times or more. This sequence joins TRBV5-8 and TRBJ1-2; 10 bases are a match to TRBD1. Per germline, CDR1 SGHTS and CDR2 YDEGEE. V gave up 4 bases and J gave up 4 bases; unmatched junction bases: 7. This CDR3 contains 15 residues. CDR3 bases: TGTGCCAGCAGCCTGGACAGGGGGAACGGCTATGGCTACACCTTC. Protein product: CASSLDRGNGYGYTF.

The CDR3 here is CASSQPGATNEKLFF. CDR3 nucleotides: TGCGCCAGCAGCCAACCCGGGGCAACTAATGAAAAACTGTTTTTT. V usage is TRBV4-3 and J usage is TRBJ1-4; D gene uncertain. The germline V gene has CDR1 LGHNA and CDR2 YSLEER. Trimming pared 2 bases from V and 0 bases from J, leaving 7 bases between. The CDR3 is made up of 15 amino acids.

The rearrangement joins TRBV7-9 to TRBJ1-2; TRBD1 might be the D (5 bases). Germline V lookup: CDR1 SEHNR, CDR2 FQNEAQ (reference sequence). Trimming removed 8 bases at V and 4 bases at J, with 20 bases between. The CDR3 has 15 residues. CDR3 nucleotides: TGTGCCAGCTCTCCTCCCGACAGTCAGTTCTATGGCTACACCTTC. Amino acid sequence: CASSPPDSQFYGYTF.

In its sample, this clonotype was seen many times. The V gene is TRBV5-6, the J gene TRBJ1-5, with no clear D. This CDR3 is 13 amino acids long. The V end lost 1 base, the J end lost 3 bases, and 5 bases lay between the germline ends. Germline V gives CDR1 SGHDT, CDR2 YYEEEE. CDR3 nucleotides: TGTGCCAGCAGCTTGTTTAACAATCAGCCCCAGCATTTT. It yields the protein CASSLFNNQPQHF.

The chain recombines TRBV19 with TRBJ1-2, with no clear D. Trimming left V 11 bases short and J 4 bases short, with 14 bases between. This CDR3 contains 12 residues. Germline V gene sequence: CDR1 LNHDA, CDR2 SQIVND (reference sequence). The DNA for the CDR3 is TGTGCCTGGAGTAGCGGGTCCTATGGCTACACCTTC. It yields the protein CAWSSGSYGYTF.